Given below is one T cell receptor (beta chain) in context. This sample stems from a study of blood T cell repertoires in COVID-19. Study information: Collection of acute and convalescent COVID-19 samples took place in the United States, Italy and Spain. Sources were T cells, B-cell-depleted T cells, or PBMCs; the material itself was cDNA or gDNA.

This CDR3 spans 15 amino acids. Germline-derived CDR1 and CDR2 are MNHEY and SMNVEV (reference sequence). Trimming cost V 1 base and J 0 bases; bases outside gene matches: 1. Original handling: Counts of nucleated cells, estimated from reference gene primer amplification, were obtained. This table comes from immunoSEQ multiplex PCR, and its TCRdb copy is limited to in-frame clones, with some not included. V and J calls and clone size are as listed in that table; D and trimming were resolved from the DNA. The sample gives more than 60,000 clones, 90% of which show up once; 5.3% is in the top ten. Material for sequencing was peripheral blood. The receptor was isolated from a man in his fifties with acute or convalescent COVID-19. V gene TRBV27 combines with J gene TRBJ2-7; 9 bases fit TRBD2. CDR3 DNA: TGTGCCAGCAGTTTATTTAGCGGGAGCTCCTACGAGCAGTACTTC. Its protein product is CASSLFSGSSYEQYF.